This T cell receptor beta chain was recovered during a study of blood T cell repertoires in COVID-19 (dated by TCRdb to between 2020 and 2021). Turning to the overall study: Samples covering the acute and convalescent phases of COVID-19 were provided by collaborators in the United States, Italy and Spain. Samples came from the ongoing ImmuneRACE study (first 160 participants) plus 1,254 subjects from 6 global collaborators. The prospective study material was composed of cDNA or gDNA derived from T cells, B-cell-depleted T cells, or PBMCs. Where HLA class I and class II types were available, the types were taken from metadata supplied by the sample provider, not from assay-based typing. Subjects who had been exposed to COVID-19, were actively infected with it, or had recovered from it provided the deeply sampled blood TCRbeta repertoires that made up the dataset. The repertoires were released in a freely available public database intended as a resource for research on the immune response to SARS-CoV-2. A de-identified subject ID, COVID-19 status, age in years and sex were almost always included in the sample metadata. Overall study results and their limits: The amount of clinical and demographic metadata varied by source and participant and was provided uncurated.

On this clone: Its binding antigen is unknown. The sample holds no much larger clone one base away, and base qualities are not on file.

From its cysteine to its phenylalanine, the CDR3 spans 13 amino acids. The entry retains the CDR3 DNA only, 39 bases that are in frame from base 1. At the junction V is shortened by 9 bases and J by 11 bases, with 21 bases in between. Taken from the germline V gene, the CDR1 and CDR2 loops are SGHRS and YFSETQ. TCRbeta CDR3 regions were amplified from genomic DNA using the immunoSEQ Assay, a bias-controlled multiplex PCR. The original methods were these. Within the assay, amplification of reference gene primers was used to estimate how many nucleated cells each sample contained. Sequence reads were collapsed and filtered to measure the absolute abundance of every unique TCRbeta CDR3 rearrangement. For each sample, productive Simpson clonality was calculated as the square root of Simpson's diversity index over productive rearrangements. Here the immuneACCESS table is served through TCRdb, limited to in-frame sequences with V and J called. Missing clones are a known gap in these copies; in checked studies unresolved V genes cover under half, and the rest lacks a known reason. V, J and clone size were drawn from that table, and D and trimming were deduced from the DNA. The sample table lists fewer than 250,000 clones, 83% of them with a count of one. The top ten clones comprise more than 5.5% of the sample.

Whole blood was collected in K2EDTA tubes by collaborating institutions according to the institutions' own protocols. For TCRbeta analysis, collaborator samples were shipped as frozen whole blood, as isolated PBMCs, or as DNA extracted from either sample type. The source of this sequence is a human donor in a cohort sampled during active COVID-19. The V and J segments used are TRBV5-1 and TRBJ1-5; no D gene is confidently identified. The sample taken for sequencing was peripheral blood. The CDR3 reads as follows: CATRAATTGAQHF. The sequenced DNA: TGCGCCACCCGCGCCGCAACGACCGGGGCCCAGCATTTT. Beyond the CDR3, the reference TRBV5-1 and TRBJ1-5 genes provide the residues; the full variable domain reads: KAGVTQTPRYLIKTRGQQVTLSCSPISGHRSVSWYQQTPGQGLQFLFEYFSETQRNKGNFPGRFSGRQFSNSRSEMNVSTLELGDSALYLCATRAATTGAQHFGDGTRLSIL.